Described below is a single T cell receptor (beta chain) sequence and its context. Trimming shortened V by 1 base and J by 7 bases, and 11 bases separated the two germline ends. Germline V gene lookup returns CDR1 SGHAT and CDR2 FQNNGV. CDR3 length equals 13 residues. These data come from a study of shared clonotypes between healthy human individuals. CD8 cells regarded as naive lacked CD45RO, were positively chosen for CCR7, and omitted terminally differentiated effector memory CD45RA+ cells. Profiling relied on immunoSEQ multiplex PCR, and the TCRdb table lists in-frame clones only, not all of them. In the table there are fewer than 1 million clones, approximately 97% of which are singletons.

The chain couples TRBV11-2 to TRBJ2-7, with D possibly matching TRBD2 (5 bases). Input material: naive CD8+ T cells sorted from blood. The clonotype comes from a young man in good health. The CDR3 DNA follows: TGTGCCAGCAGCTTAGGGCGGACTTGGGAGCAGTACTTC. Its translation is CASSLGRTWEQYF. Full variable domain (outside the CDR3, taken from reference TRBV11-2 and TRBJ2-7): EAGVAQSPRYKIIEKRQSVAFWCNPISGHATLYWYQQILGQGPKLLIQFQNNGVVDDSQLPKDRFSAERLKGVDSTLKIQPAKLEDSAVYLCASSLGRTWEQYFGPGTRLTVT.